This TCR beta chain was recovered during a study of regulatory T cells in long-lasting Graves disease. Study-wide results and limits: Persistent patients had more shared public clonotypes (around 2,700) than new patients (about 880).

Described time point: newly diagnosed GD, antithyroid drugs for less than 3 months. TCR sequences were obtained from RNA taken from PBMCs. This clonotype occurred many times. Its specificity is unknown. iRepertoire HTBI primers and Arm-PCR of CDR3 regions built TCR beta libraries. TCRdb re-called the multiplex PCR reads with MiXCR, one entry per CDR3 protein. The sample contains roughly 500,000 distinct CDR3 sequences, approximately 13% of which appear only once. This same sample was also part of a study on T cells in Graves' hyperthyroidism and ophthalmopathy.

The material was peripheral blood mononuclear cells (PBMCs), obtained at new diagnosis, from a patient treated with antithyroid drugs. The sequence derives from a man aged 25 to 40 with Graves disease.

The CDR3 DNA sequence: TGCAGTGCTCCGAGCGGGTCGGTGGTTGCGCAGTATTTT. As protein: CSAPSGSVVAQYF. The genes are TRBV20-1 and TRBJ2-3; TRBD2 might be the D (6 bases). The CDR3 sequence is 13 residues long. The germline gives CDR1 DFQATT, CDR2 SNEGSKA (reference sequence). With 5 bases removed from V and 10 bases from J, the gap between germline ends came to 19 bases.